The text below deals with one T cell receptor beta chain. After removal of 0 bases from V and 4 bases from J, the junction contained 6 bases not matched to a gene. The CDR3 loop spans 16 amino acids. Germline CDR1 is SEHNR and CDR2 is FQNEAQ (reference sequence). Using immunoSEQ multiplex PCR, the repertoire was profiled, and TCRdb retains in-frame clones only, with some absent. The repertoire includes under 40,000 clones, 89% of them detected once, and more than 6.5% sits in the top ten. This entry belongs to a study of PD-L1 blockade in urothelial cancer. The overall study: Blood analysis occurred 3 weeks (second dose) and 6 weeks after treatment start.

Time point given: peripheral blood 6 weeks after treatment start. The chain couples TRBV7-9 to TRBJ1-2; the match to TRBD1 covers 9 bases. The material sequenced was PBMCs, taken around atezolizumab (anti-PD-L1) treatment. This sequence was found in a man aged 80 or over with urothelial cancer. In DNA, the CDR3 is TGTGCCAGCAGCTTAGCCGGGACAGGGAGCACCTATGGCTACACCTTC. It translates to CASSLAGTGSTYGYTF.